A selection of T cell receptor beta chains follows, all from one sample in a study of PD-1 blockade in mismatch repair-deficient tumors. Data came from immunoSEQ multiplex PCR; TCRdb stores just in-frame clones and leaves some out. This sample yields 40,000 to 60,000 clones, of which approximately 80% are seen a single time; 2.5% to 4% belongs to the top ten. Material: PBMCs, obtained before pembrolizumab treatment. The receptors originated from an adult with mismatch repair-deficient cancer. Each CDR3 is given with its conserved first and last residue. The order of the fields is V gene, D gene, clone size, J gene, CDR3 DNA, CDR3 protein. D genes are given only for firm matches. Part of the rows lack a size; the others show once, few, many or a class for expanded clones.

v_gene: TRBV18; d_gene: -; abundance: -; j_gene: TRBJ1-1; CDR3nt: TGTGCCAGCTCACCCGACGCGTCAGGGGAGGCTTTCTTT; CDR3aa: CASSPDASGEAFF
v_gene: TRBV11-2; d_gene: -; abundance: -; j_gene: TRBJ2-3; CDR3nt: TGTGCCAGCAGCTTAGAGGGTGGAGGCACAGATACGCAGTATTTT; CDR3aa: CASSLEGGGTDTQYF
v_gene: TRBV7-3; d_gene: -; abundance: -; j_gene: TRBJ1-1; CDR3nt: TGTGCCAGCAGCTTGGCGCCCAGGGACACTGAAGCTTTCTTT; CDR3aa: CASSLAPRDTEAFF
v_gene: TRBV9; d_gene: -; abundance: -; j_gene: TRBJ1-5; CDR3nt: TGTGCCAGCAATTTGGGCCCGGGTGAACCCCAGCATTTT; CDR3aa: CASNLGPGEPQHF
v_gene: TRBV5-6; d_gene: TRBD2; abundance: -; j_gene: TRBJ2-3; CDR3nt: TGTGCCAGCAGCCAGGAAGGACTAGCGGGAGCAGATACGCAGTATTTT; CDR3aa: CASSQEGLAGADTQYF
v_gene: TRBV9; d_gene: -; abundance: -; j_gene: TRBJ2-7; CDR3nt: TGTGCCAGCAGCGTAAAATCTAGCTCCTACGAGCAGTACTTC; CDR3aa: CASSVKSSSYEQYF
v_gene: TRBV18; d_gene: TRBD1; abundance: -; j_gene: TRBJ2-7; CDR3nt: TGTGCCAGCTCACCCGCAGGGGGCCACTACGAGCAGTACTTC; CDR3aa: CASSPAGGHYEQYF
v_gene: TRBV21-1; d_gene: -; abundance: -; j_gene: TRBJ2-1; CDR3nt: TGTGCCAGCCGGAGGAGGCAGGGAGTAGATGAGCAGTTCTTC; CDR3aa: CASRRRQGVDEQFF
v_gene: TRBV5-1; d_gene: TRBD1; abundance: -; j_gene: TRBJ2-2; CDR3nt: TGCGCCAGCAGCTTGGGGACAGGGGGAGCCGGGGAGCTGTTTTTT; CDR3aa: CASSLGTGGAGELFF
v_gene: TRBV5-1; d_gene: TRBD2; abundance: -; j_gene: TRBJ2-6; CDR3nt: TGCGCCAGCAGCTCCGTAGCGGGTTTTGGGGCCAACGTCCTGACTTTC; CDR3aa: CASSSVAGFGANVLTF
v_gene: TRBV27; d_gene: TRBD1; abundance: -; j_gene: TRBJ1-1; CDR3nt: TGTGCCAGCAAGCAGGGGGACACTGAAGCTTTCTTT; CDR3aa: CASKQGDTEAFF
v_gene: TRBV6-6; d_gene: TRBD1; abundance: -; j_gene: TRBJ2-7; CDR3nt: TGTGCCAGCACAGGAGACCGGACAGGGAAATACGAGCAGTACTTC; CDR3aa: CASTGDRTGKYEQYF
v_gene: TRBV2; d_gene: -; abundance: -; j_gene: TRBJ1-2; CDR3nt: TGTGCCAGCCAAAGACGGAAAAACTATGGCTACACCTTC; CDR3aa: CASQRRKNYGYTF
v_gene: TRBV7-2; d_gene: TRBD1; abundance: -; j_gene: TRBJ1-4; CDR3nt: TGTGCCAGCAGGGGGACAGGGTGGAATGAAAAACTGTTTTTT; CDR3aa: CASRGTGWNEKLFF
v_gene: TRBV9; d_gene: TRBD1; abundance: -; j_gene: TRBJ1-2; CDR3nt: TGTGCCAGCAGCGGCCGACAGGGTTCGGGCGGCTACACCTTC; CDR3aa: CASSGRQGSGGYTF
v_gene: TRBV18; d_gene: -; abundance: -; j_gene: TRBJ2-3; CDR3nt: TGTGCCAGCTCACCAATGAAAGGCTTCACAGATACGCAGTATTTT; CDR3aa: CASSPMKGFTDTQYF
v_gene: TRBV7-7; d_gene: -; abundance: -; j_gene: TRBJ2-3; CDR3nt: TGTGCTAGCAGCTTCGGACAGGAGGGGGATACGCAGTATTTT; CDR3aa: CASSFGQEGDTQYF
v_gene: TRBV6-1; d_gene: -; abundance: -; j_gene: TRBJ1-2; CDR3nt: TGTGCCAGCAGTGAAACTACAGCCGCAATAGATGGCTACACCTTC; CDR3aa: CASSETTAAIDGYTF
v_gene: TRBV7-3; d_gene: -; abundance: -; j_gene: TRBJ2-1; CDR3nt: TGTGCCAGCAGCTTAGCGTATACAGGACGCAATGAGCAGTTCTTC; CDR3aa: CASSLAYTGRNEQFF
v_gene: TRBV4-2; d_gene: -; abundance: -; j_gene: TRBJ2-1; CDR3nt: TGTGCCAGCAGCCAAGCCGTTTTTTCGTACAATGAGCAGTTCTTC; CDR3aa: CASSQAVFSYNEQFF
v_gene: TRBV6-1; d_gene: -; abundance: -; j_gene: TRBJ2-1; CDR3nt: TGTGCCAGCAGTGAGGGTCAGGGCAATGAGCAGTTCTTC; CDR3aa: CASSEGQGNEQFF
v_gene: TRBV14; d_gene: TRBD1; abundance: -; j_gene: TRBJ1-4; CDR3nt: TGTGCCAGCAGCGGGAGGGGGCATGAAAAACTGTTTTTT; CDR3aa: CASSGRGHEKLFF
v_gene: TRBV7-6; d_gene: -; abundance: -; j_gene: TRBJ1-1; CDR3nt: TGTGCCAGCATGCCGTCCGTGACAACTGAAGCTTTCTTT; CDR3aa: CASMPSVTTEAFF
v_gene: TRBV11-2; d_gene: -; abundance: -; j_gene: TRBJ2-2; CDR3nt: TGTGCCAGCAGCCAGGGGAGATCCGGGGAGCTGTTTTTT; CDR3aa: CASSQGRSGELFF
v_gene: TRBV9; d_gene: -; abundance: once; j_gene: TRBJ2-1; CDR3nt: TGTGCCAGCAGCGTGGAAGTACGGGGCTACAATGAGCAGTTCTTC; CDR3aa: CASSVEVRGYNEQFF
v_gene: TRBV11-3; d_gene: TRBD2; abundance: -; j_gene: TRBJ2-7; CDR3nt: TGTGCCAGCAGCCTAACTAGCGGTAGCTCCTACGAGCAGTACTTC; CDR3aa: CASSLTSGSSYEQYF
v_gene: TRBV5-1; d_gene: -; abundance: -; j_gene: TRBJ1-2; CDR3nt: TGCGCCAGCAGCTTGGAAGGCAGGTCAGACGGCTACACCTTC; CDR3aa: CASSLEGRSDGYTF
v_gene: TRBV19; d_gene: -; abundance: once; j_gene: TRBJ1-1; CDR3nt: TGTGCCAGTAAGGAGTACCCTCACATGAACACTGAAGCTTTCTTT; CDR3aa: CASKEYPHMNTEAFF
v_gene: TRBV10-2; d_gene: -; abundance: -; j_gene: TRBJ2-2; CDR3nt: TGCGCCAGCAGAACCGGGACATCGAACACCGGGGAGCTGTTTTTT; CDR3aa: CASRTGTSNTGELFF
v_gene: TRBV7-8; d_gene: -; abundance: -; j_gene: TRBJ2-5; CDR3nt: TGTGCCAGCAGCTTAGTTCGGGAACAAGAGACCCAGTACTTC; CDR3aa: CASSLVREQETQYF
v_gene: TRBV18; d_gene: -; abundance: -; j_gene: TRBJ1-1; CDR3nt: TGTGCCAGCTCACCAAAGGCAGCGGACACTGAAGCTTTCTTT; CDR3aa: CASSPKAADTEAFF
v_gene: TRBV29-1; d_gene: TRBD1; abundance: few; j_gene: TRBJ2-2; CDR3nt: TGCAGCGTCGCCAGGGGGCAGAACACCGGGGAGCTGTTTTTT; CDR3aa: CSVARGQNTGELFF
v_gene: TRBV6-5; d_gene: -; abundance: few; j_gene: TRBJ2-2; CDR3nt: TGTGCCAGCAGGCCCCCGGGGGCCGGGGAGCTGTTTTTT; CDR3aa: CASRPPGAGELFF
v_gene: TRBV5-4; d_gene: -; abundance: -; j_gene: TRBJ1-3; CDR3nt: TGTGCCAGCAGCTTGAAAGGGTCTGGAAACACCATATATTTT; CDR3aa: CASSLKGSGNTIYF
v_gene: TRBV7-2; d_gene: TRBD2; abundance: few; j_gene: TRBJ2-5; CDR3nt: TGTGCCAGCAGCCTCCGGACTAGCGGGAGTTTGGCCCAGTACTTC; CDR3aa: CASSLRTSGSLAQYF
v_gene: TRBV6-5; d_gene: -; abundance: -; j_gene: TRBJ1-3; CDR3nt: TGTGCCAGCAGTAGGTTGACGGACTCTGGAAACACCACATATTTT; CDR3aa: CASSRLTDSGNTTYF
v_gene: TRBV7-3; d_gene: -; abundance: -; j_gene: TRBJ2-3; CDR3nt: TGTGCCAGCAGCTCTGGGGCTAGCTCACTAGATACGCAGTATTTT; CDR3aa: CASSSGASSLDTQYF
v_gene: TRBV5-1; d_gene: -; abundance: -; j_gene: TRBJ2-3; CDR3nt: TGCGCCAGCAGCTTGGCCGCGGGGATCACAGATACGCAGTATTTT; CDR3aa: CASSLAAGITDTQYF
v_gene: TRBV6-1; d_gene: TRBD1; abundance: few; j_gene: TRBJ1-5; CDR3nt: TGTGCCAGCAGGGGGGACAGAATTGGCAATCAGCCCCAGCATTTT; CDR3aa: CASRGDRIGNQPQHF
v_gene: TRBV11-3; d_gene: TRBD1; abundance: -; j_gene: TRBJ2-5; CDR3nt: TGTGCCAGCAGCCCGGACAGGGGGCTTTGGGAGACCCAGTACTTC; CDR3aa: CASSPDRGLWETQYF
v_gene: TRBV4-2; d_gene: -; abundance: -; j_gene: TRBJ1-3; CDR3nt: TGTGCCAGCAGCCAAGCTCAACAGTCTGGAAACACCATATATTTT; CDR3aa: CASSQAQQSGNTIYF
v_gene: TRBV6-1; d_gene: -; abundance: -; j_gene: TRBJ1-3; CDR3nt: TGTGCCAGCAATGGAGGGGCTGGAAACACCATATATTTT; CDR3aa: CASNGGAGNTIYF
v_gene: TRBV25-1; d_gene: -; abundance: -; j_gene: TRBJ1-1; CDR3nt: TGTGCCACCAGGGGATTTGCTGAAGCTTTCTTT; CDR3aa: CATRGFAEAFF
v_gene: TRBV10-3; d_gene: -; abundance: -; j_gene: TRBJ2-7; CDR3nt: TGTGCCATCAGTGACGGTTACTCCTACGAGCAGTACTTC; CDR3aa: CAISDGYSYEQYF